This TCR beta chain was obtained from a study of a mutant IDH1 vaccine in newly diagnosed glioma. As for the study in general: In some groups vaccination began 4-6 weeks post-radiotherapy; others received it with temozolomide.

V dropped 1 base and J dropped 5 bases, with 12 bases sitting between them. This CDR3 contains 14 residues. CDR1 and CDR2 (germline): SGDLS, YYNGEE. Measured with immunoSEQ multiplex PCR; TCRdb has only the in-frame clones, and not every one. The table includes about 50,000 clones, over 75% detected once. Remarks on this clone: Its antigen is as yet unknown.

Time point specified: week 5, during vaccination. In the vaccine, a single dose held 300 ug of the mutant IDH1 20-mer peptide, along with topical imiquimod. Specimen: PBMCs, collected from a glioma patient whose treatment included an IDH1 peptide vaccine. This chain joins TRBV9 and TRBJ1-1; no firm D call. This TCR derives from a man aged 45-60 years with glioma. CDR3 sequence reads: CASSVNPTDTEAFF. The DNA for the CDR3 is TGTGCCAGCAGCGTAAACCCCACAGATACTGAAGCTTTCTTT.